This T cell receptor (beta chain) was sequenced during a study of T cells expressing NK-cell markers. The CDR3 totals 16 residues. Germline V gives CDR1 SEHNR, CDR2 FQNEAQ (reference sequence). No DNA is given; TCRdb re-called the 5' RACE reads and lists each CDR3 protein once. This sample's table has 500,000 to 700,000 distinct CDR3 sequences. This clonotype was sampled from a man between 18 and 35 years old in good health. This rearrangement joins TRBV7-9 to TRBJ1-4; the TRBD1 assignment by TCRdb is unverifiable without DNA. The sample consisted of blood T cells: a sorted CD56 or NKG2C T cell subset, CD4+ or CD8+ T cells, or bulk PBMC T cells (not recorded which). CDR3 residues: CASSSTGVATNEKLFF.